This T cell receptor beta chain emerged from a study of cytomegalovirus exposure and HLA in healthy donors. Overall study findings and caveats: According to an earlier analysis, most TCR beta V segments yielded productive rearrangements about 87% or about 30% of the time.

This clone was seen a handful of times. No antigen is known for it. The PCR used 60 Vbeta and 13 Jbeta primers. Method: immunoSEQ multiplex PCR; TCRdb's copy keeps in-frame clones and lacks some. The table records some 180,000 clones, under 85% of them present only once. This CDR3 region has 14 residues. Germline values: CDR1 LNHDA, CDR2 SQIVND (reference sequence). The ends were cut back, 3 bases at V and 4 bases at J, with 10 bases in the middle. The clonotype originates from a male donor in good health and CMV-seronegative. The chain has TRBV19 and TRBJ2-1; D possibly corresponds to TRBD2 (6 bases). Source material: PBMCs. CDR3: CASSIIGGYNEQFF. The DNA of the CDR3 is TGTGCCAGTAGTATCATCGGGGGATACAATGAGCAGTTCTTC.